This T cell receptor beta chain derives from a study of blood T cell repertoires in COVID-19. At the level of the study: COVID-19 samples, acute and convalescent, were from the United States, Italy and Spain. Sources were T cells, B-cell-depleted T cells, or PBMCs; the material itself was cDNA or gDNA.

On this clone itself: Other DNA sequences in the sample encode the same CDR3.

Original handling: Quantification of nucleated cells was approximated via reference gene primer amplification. Repertoires were generated with immunoSEQ multiplex PCR, while TCRdb's copy carries only in-frame clones and drops some. V, J and clone size are those of that table, while D and trimming were read from the DNA. The table includes around 25,000 clones, 81% detected once. The CDR3 has 11 amino acids. The ends were cut back, 3 bases at V and 5 bases at J, with 6 bases in the middle. Germline-derived CDR1 and CDR2 are DFQATT and SNEGSKA (reference sequence). This chain uses TRBV20-1 with TRBJ2-3; unclear D gene. Sequenced input: peripheral blood. This TCR came from a man aged 65-85 years with acute or convalescent COVID-19. DNA of the CDR3: TGCAGTGCTAGGTCGGGAGATACGCAGTATTTT. Amino acids: CSARSGDTQYF.